This T cell receptor beta chain was sequenced in a study of somatic mutations in cytotoxic T cells in rheumatoid arthritis. The CDR3 contains 14 residues. Per germline, CDR1 MNHEY and CDR2 SVGAGI. Trimming pared 8 bases from V and 4 bases from J, leaving 15 bases between. TCRdb's copy holds only in-frame clones and misses some; the assay was immunoSEQ multiplex PCR. The top ten clones hold roughly 10% of a sample with fewer than 20,000 clones, approximately 80% of them seen once. This chain links TRBV6-5 with TRBJ1-3, with a possible D match to TRBD1 (6 bases). Sequenced material: CD8+ T cells sorted from blood. This clonotype originated in an adult with rheumatoid arthritis. CDR3 DNA sequence: TGTGCCAGCCAAAAGGGGGAGATGGGAAACACCATATATTTT. Translating it yields CASQKGEMGNTIYF.